Below, 14 T cell receptor beta chains from the same sample are listed, as sequenced in a study of blood T cell repertoires in COVID-19. Produced via immunoSEQ multiplex PCR; TCRdb's table is partial and in-frame only. The sample comprises about 260,000 clones, around 80% of which are singletons, and approximately 4.3% rests with the top ten. The sample consisted of PBMCs or T cells enriched from blood (not recorded which). The receptor set was obtained from a man under 40 with acute COVID-19.

The gene calls are TRBV19 and TRBJ2-3, with 7 bases that match TRBD2. The CDR3 totals 15 residues. Losses at the gene ends were 1 base for V and 3 bases for J; bases not matched to a gene: 4. CDR1 is LNHDA and CDR2 is SQIVND in the germline V gene (reference sequence). CDR3 loop: CASSIAAGATDTQYF. The CDR3 DNA reads as TGTGCCAGTAGTATAGCTGCGGGAGCGACAGATACGCAGTATTTT.

V usage is TRBV15 and J usage is TRBJ2-1, with TRBD2 matching over 7 bases. V lost 6 bases to trimming and J lost 1 base; unmatched junction nucleotides: 9. Germline CDR1 is LNHNV and CDR2 is YYDKDF (reference sequence). The CDR3 consists of 16 residues. The CDR3: CATSPLVGGSYNEQFF. The CDR3 coding sequence is TGTGCCACCAGTCCCTTAGTGGGAGGGTCCTACAATGAGCAGTTCTTC.

The CDR3 DNA reads TGTGCCAGCAGCTTGCCCGGGGAGGAAAAACTGTTTTTT. As protein: CASSLPGEEKLFF. The chain is built from TRBV5-6 and TRBJ1-4; unclear D gene. Per germline, CDR1 SGHDT and CDR2 YYEEEE. Trimming shortened V by 1 base and J by 8 bases, and 9 bases separated the two germline ends. This CDR3 is 13 amino acids long.

This chain links TRBV5-6 with TRBJ1-1; the D gene is possibly TRBD1 (6 bases). Trimming took 4 bases from V and 5 from J, leaving 21 bases between them. This CDR3 contains 16 residues. Germline CDR1 SGHDT, CDR2 YYEEEE. The DNA of the CDR3 is TGTGCCAGCAGCACGCCTGACAGGATTTCTGGAACTGAAGCTTTCTTT. It is translated as CASSTPDRISGTEAFF.

The V call is TRBV24-1, the J call TRBJ1-2; 8 nucleotides align to TRBD1. This CDR3 spans 14 amino acids. Germline values: CDR1 KGHDR, CDR2 SFDVKD. With 5 bases clipped from V and 8 bases from J, the junction kept 9 bases outside the gene matches. CDR3 DNA: TGTGCCACCAGTGCCGGAGGACAGGGCTACGGCTACACCTTC. It specifies CATSAGGQGYGYTF.

This clone has just one count. This chain uses TRBV28 with TRBJ2-3; D remains ambiguous. Germline loops: CDR1 MDHEN, CDR2 SYDVKM. Trimming removed 4 bases from V and 6 bases from J, with 5 bases in between. The length of the CDR3 is 11 residues. The CDR3 nucleotides are TGTGCCAGCAGTTCGGGTGATACGCAGTATTTT. Encoded protein: CASSSGDTQYF. The entire variable domain, with the rest obtained from reference TRBV28 and TRBJ2-3, is as follows: DVKVTQSSRYLVKRTGEKVFLECVQDMDHENMFWYRQDPGLGLRLIYFSYDVKMKEKGDIPEGYSVSREKKERFSLILESASTNQTSMYLCASSSGDTQYFGPGTRLTVL.

The CDR3 nucleotides are TGCAGCGCCACGGGGGGGATTAACACTGAAGCTTTCTTT. Translation gives CSATGGINTEAFF. The chain is built from TRBV29-1 and TRBJ1-1, with D possibly TRBD1 on 5 matching bases. V gave up 7 bases and J gave up 2 bases, with 14 bases separating them. The CDR3 contains 13 residues. Germline CDR1 is SQVTM and CDR2 is ANQGSEA.

CDR3 DNA: TGTGCCACCAGCACAGGGGACGCCCGGGCAACTGAAGCTTTCTTT. This translates into CATSTGDARATEAFF. This chain joins TRBV24-1 and TRBJ1-1, with 7 bases matching TRBD1. CDR1 and CDR2 from the germline V gene are KGHDR and SFDVKD. V trimming: 7 bases; J trimming: 5 bases; junction bases outside the gene matches: 12. The CDR3 extends over 15 amino acids.

This sequence joins TRBV7-2 and TRBJ1-1, with D tentatively TRBD1 (5 bases). Trimming pared 3 bases from V and 0 bases from J, leaving 8 bases between. This CDR3 is built from 14 residues. Per the germline V gene, CDR1 is SGHTA and CDR2 is FQGNSA. CDR3 sequence: CASSFRALNTEAFF. DNA for the CDR3: TGTGCCAGCAGCTTCAGGGCCCTGAACACTGAAGCTTTCTTT.

The chain is built from TRBV5-4 and TRBJ2-5; TRBD1 agrees at 12 bases. V was clipped by 4 bases and J by 2 bases; unmatched bases: 6. This CDR3 has 16 amino acids. Germline V gene lookup returns CDR1 SGHNT and CDR2 YYREEE (reference sequence). The CDR3, as DNA: TGTGCCAGCAGCCCGGGGGACAGGGGGCGGCAAGAGACCCAGTACTTC. Translation gives CASSPGDRGRQETQYF. The variable domain in full, completed from reference TRBV5-4 and TRBJ2-5, reads ETGVTQSPTHLIKTRGQQVTLRCSSQSGHNTVSWYQQALGQGPQFIFQYYREEENGRGNFPPRFSGLQFPNYSSELNVNALELDDSALYLCASSPGDRGRQETQYFGPGTRLLVL.

V usage is TRBV24-1 and J usage is TRBJ2-5; D gene uncertain. The V end was cut by 4 bases, the J end by 5 bases, with 13 bases between. There are 14 residues in the CDR3. The germline gives CDR1 KGHDR, CDR2 SFDVKD. This CDR3 reads CATSEADTLETQYF. The CDR3 nucleotides read TGTGCCACCAGTGAGGCGGATACGTTGGAGACCCAGTACTTC.

The V gene is TRBV9, the J gene TRBJ2-6; 8 bases fit TRBD1. Germline trimming cut 0 bases from V and 0 bases from J; bases unmatched to any gene: 5. The CDR3 has 18 amino acids. The germline V gene has CDR1 SGDLS and CDR2 YYNGEE. The CDR3 loop reads CASSVGGTGLSGANVLTF. CDR3 sequence (DNA): TGTGCCAGCAGCGTAGGGGGGACAGGCCTCTCTGGGGCCAACGTCCTGACTTTC.

The J gene is TRBJ2-1, the V gene TRBV10-2; 9 bases match TRBD2. V was clipped by 2 bases and J by 4 bases; unmatched bases: 15. This CDR3 has 19 amino acids. Germline CDR1 reads WSHSY; CDR2 reads SAAADI. CDR3 protein: CASSEESSGVLYTYNEQFF. The CDR3 nucleotides read TGCGCCAGCAGTGAGGAATCTAGCGGGGTCCTTTATACTTACAATGAGCAGTTCTTC.

The chain is built from TRBV29-1 and TRBJ2-3, with TRBD2 matching over 9 bases. CDR1 SQVTM and CDR2 ANQGSEA come from the germline V gene. The CDR3 runs to 18 residues. Trimming took 5 bases from V and 1 from J; bases not matched to a gene: 16. CDR3 bases: TGCAGCGTTTCAGGACTAGCGAATTCGGGGCTCGGCACAGATACGCAGTATTTT. Translating it yields CSVSGLANSGLGTDTQYF.